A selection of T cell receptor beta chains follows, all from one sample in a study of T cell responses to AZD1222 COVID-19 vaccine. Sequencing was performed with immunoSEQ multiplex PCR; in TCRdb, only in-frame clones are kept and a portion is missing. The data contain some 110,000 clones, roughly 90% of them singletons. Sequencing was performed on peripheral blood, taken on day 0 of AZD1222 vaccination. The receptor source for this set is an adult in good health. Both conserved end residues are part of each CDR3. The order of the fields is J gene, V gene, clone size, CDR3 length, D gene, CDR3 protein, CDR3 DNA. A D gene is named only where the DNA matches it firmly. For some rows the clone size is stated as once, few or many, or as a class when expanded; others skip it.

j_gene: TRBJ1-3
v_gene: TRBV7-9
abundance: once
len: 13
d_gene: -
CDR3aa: CASSSTGTDTIYF
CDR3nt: TGTGCCAGCAGCTCCACAGGGACTGACACCATATATTTT

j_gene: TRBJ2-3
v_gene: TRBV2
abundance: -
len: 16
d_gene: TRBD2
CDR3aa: CASSAGLAGSTDTQYF
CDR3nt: TGTGCCAGCAGTGCGGGACTAGCGGGGTCTACAGATACGCAGTATTTT

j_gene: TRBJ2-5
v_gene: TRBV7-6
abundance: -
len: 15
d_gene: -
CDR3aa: CASSRQPSDQETQYF
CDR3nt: TGTGCCAGCAGCCGACAACCTAGCGACCAAGAGACCCAGTACTTC

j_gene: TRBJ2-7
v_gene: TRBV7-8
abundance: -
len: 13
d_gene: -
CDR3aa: CASSRPGPYEQYF
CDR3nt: TGTGCCAGCAGCCGTCCGGGACCTTACGAGCAGTACTTC

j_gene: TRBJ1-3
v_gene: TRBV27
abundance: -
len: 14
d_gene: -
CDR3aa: CASSLGQPGNTIYF
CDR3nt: TGTGCCAGCAGTTTGGGCCAGCCTGGAAACACCATATATTTT

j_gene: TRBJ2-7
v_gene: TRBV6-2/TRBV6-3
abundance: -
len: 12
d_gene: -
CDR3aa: CASSYSWNEQYF
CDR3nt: TGTGCCAGCAGTTACTCTTGGAACGAGCAGTACTTC

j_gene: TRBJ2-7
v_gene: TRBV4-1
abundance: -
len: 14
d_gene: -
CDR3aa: CASSQPFRGDEQYF
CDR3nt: TGCGCCAGCAGCCAACCCTTTAGGGGCGACGAGCAGTACTTC

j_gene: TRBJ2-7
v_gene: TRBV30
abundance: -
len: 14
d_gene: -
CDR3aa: CAWSWLTGSYEQYF
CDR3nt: TGTGCCTGGAGTTGGCTAACGGGCTCCTACGAGCAGTACTTC

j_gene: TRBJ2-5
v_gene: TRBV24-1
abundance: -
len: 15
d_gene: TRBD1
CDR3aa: CATSDPGQGAKTQYF
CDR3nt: TGTGCCACCAGTGATCCCGGACAGGGGGCGAAGACCCAGTACTTC

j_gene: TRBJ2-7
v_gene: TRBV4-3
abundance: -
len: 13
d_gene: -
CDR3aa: CASSQGPFYEQYF
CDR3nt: TGCGCCAGCAGCCAAGGCCCATTCTACGAGCAGTACTTC

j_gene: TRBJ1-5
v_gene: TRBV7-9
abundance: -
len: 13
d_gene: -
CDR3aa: CASSKQENQPQHF
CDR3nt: TGTGCCAGCAGCAAACAGGAAAATCAGCCCCAGCATTTT

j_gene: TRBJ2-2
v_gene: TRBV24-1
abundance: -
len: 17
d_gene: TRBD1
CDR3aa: CATSDLRTGGDTGELFF
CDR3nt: TGTGCCACCAGTGACCTAAGGACAGGGGGGGACACCGGGGAGCTGTTTTTT

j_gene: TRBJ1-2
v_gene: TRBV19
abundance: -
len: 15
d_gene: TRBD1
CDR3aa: CASSEQGVLGYGYTF
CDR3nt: TGTGCCAGTAGCGAACAGGGGGTGCTAGGTTATGGCTACACCTTC

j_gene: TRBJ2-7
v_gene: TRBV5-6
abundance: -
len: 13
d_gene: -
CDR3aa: CASSRRSRSEQYF
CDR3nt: TGTGCCAGCAGTAGGCGGAGCCGTTCCGAGCAGTACTTC

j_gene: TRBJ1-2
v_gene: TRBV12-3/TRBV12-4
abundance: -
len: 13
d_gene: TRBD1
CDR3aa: CASSLGTGYGYTF
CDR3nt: TGTGCCAGCAGTTTGGGGACAGGGTATGGCTACACCTTC

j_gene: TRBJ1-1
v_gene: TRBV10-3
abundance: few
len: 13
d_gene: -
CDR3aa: CASKGQMNTEAFF
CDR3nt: TGTGCCTCCAAGGGGCAGATGAACACTGAAGCTTTCTTT

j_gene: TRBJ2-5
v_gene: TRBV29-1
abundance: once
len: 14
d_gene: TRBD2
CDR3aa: CSVWTSGSWETQYF
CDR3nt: TGCAGCGTCTGGACTAGCGGGAGTTGGGAGACCCAGTACTTC

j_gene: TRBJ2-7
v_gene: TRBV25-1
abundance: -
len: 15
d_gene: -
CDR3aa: CASSGRGQIPYEQYF
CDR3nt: TGTGCCAGCAGTGGCCGGGGGCAGATACCCTACGAGCAGTACTTC

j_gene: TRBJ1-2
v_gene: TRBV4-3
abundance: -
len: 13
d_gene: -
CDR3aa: CASSRGYNYGYTF
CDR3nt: TGCGCCAGCAGCAGGGGGTACAACTATGGCTACACCTTC